Listed below are T cell receptor beta chains from one sample, sequenced in a study of cytomegalovirus exposure and HLA in healthy donors. The table came from immunoSEQ multiplex PCR; TCRdb's copy has only in-frame clones and leaves some out. The sample consists of roughly 100,000 clones, 85% of them appearing once. Sequenced sample: PBMCs. The receptors were sampled from a man between 18 and 35 years old in good health and CMV-seropositive. CDR3s include the opening cysteine and the closing phenylalanine or tryptophan. Fields, in order: J gene, V gene, D gene, clone size, CDR3 protein, CDR3 DNA. D genes are given only for firm matches. Only some rows state a clone size, as once, few, many or a class for expanded clones.

TRBJ2-2	TRBV4-1	NA	NA	CASSQEGGRGTGELFF	TGCGCCAGCAGCCAAGAAGGAGGGAGAGGCACCGGGGAGCTGTTTTTT
TRBJ1-1	TRBV9	TRBD1	NA	CASSADWTGFMNTEAFF	TGTGCCAGCAGTGCCGATTGGACAGGATTCATGAACACTGAAGCTTTCTTT
TRBJ2-3	TRBV30	TRBD2	NA	CAWSLAGGGPDTQYF	TGTGCCTGGAGTCTAGCGGGAGGGGGACCAGATACGCAGTATTTT
TRBJ2-2	TRBV25-1	NA	few	CASSESVNTGELFF	TGTGCCAGCAGTGAATCAGTTAACACCGGGGAGCTGTTTTTT
TRBJ1-6	TRBV30	NA	NA	CAWSEQPGSPLHF	TGTGCCTGGAGTGAGCAGCCGGGTTCACCCCTCCACTTT
TRBJ2-7	TRBV5-1	NA	NA	CASSPRDTMTARGEQYF	TGCGCCAGCAGCCCCCGGGACACAATGACGGCCCGGGGCGAGCAGTACTTC
TRBJ2-1	TRBV30	NA	NA	CAWSVANEQFF	TGTGCCTGGAGTGTAGCGAATGAGCAGTTCTTC
TRBJ1-4	TRBV4-2	TRBD1	NA	CASSSIGTGGREKLFF	TGTGCCAGCAGCTCCATAGGGACAGGGGGCCGCGAAAAACTGTTTTTT
TRBJ1-1	TRBV6-6	NA	NA	CASSPAGVSTEAFF	TGTGCCAGCAGTCCCGCAGGGGTAAGCACTGAAGCTTTCTTT
TRBJ1-3	TRBV30	TRBD1	NA	CAWDRVSGNTIYF	TGTGCCTGGGACAGGGTATCTGGAAACACCATATATTTT
TRBJ2-3	TRBV19	TRBD1	NA	CASTAGQGVGTDTQYF	TGTGCCAGTACCGCGGGACAGGGGGTGGGCACAGATACGCAGTATTTT
TRBJ2-7	TRBV18	TRBD1	NA	CASSPGDRGYEQYF	TGTGCCAGCTCACCAGGGGACAGGGGCTACGAGCAGTACTTC
TRBJ2-7	TRBV29-1	NA	NA	CSVEDRGAGQYF	TGCAGCGTTGAAGACCGGGGAGCTGGGCAGTACTTC
TRBJ2-7	TRBV30	NA	NA	CAWSVRLANEQYF	TGTGCCTGGAGTGTACGACTGGCGAACGAGCAGTACTTC
TRBJ1-2	TRBV5-4	TRBD1	NA	CASSIDRGLRGYTF	TGTGCCAGCAGCATCGACAGGGGTCTAAGAGGCTACACCTTC
TRBJ2-1	TRBV4-2	TRBD2	NA	CASSQAVRLAGEDEQFF	TGTGCCAGCAGCCAAGCCGTAAGACTAGCGGGAGAAGATGAGCAGTTCTTC
TRBJ2-7	TRBV12-5	TRBD1	once	CASGPPGQGIIRYEQYF	TGTGCTAGTGGTCCCCCGGGACAGGGGATCATTAGGTACGAGCAGTACTTC
TRBJ2-1	TRBV5-1	TRBD2	NA	CASTRERGSSYNEQFF	TGCGCCAGCACCAGAGAGCGGGGGAGCTCCTACAATGAGCAGTTCTTC
TRBJ2-7	TRBV7-2	NA	NA	CASSMTRGYEQYF	TGTGCCAGCAGCATGACCAGGGGCTACGAGCAGTACTTC
TRBJ2-2	TRBV7-3	NA	NA	CASSWKSDGELFF	TGTGCCAGCAGCTGGAAGAGCGACGGGGAGCTGTTTTTT
TRBJ1-5	TRBV28	NA	once	CASSSMDRRYSNQPQHF	TGTGCCAGCAGTTCGATGGACAGAAGGTATAGCAATCAGCCCCAGCATTTT
TRBJ2-1	TRBV6-5	NA	once	CASSYDWSSYNEQFF	TGTGCCAGCAGTTACGACTGGAGCTCCTACAATGAGCAGTTCTTC
TRBJ2-3	TRBV5-1	NA	NA	CASSLVDSSTDTQYF	TGCGCCAGCAGCTTGGTTGACAGTAGCACAGATACGCAGTATTTT
TRBJ1-1	TRBV5-1	NA	NA	CASRFVLNTEAFF	TGCGCCAGCAGATTCGTCCTGAACACTGAAGCTTTCTTT
TRBJ2-5	TRBV28	NA	NA	CAIDARKDSGRETQYF	TGTGCCATCGACGCCCGTAAGGACAGTGGGAGAGAGACCCAGTACTTC
TRBJ1-5	TRBV28	TRBD1	NA	CASSGTGSARVSQPQHF	TGTGCCAGCAGCGGGACAGGGAGCGCGAGGGTTAGTCAGCCCCAGCATTTT
TRBJ2-1	TRBV2	NA	NA	CASSGDLSVPNSYNEQFF	TGTGCCAGCAGTGGAGACCTTAGCGTCCCTAACTCCTACAATGAGCAGTTCTTC
TRBJ2-1	TRBV29-1	TRBD1	NA	CSVKGQGWNEQFF	TGCAGCGTTAAGGGACAGGGGTGGAATGAGCAGTTCTTC
TRBJ2-5	TRBV5-4	NA	NA	CASSAPFGGGSETQYF	TGTGCCAGCAGCGCCCCCTTTGGCGGTGGGTCCGAGACCCAGTACTTC
TRBJ1-5	TRBV27	TRBD1	NA	CASSGTGFGNQPQHF	TGTGCCAGCAGTGGGACAGGGTTTGGCAATCAGCCCCAGCATTTT
TRBJ1-2	TRBV28	TRBD1	NA	CASSLSSGGDRPYYGYTF	TGTGCCAGCAGTTTATCTTCGGGGGGGGACAGACCTTACTATGGCTACACCTTC
TRBJ1-2	TRBV6-6	TRBD1	NA	CASSRGQGTTNYGYTF	TGTGCCAGCAGTAGGGGACAGGGGACTACTAACTATGGCTACACCTTC
TRBJ2-2	TRBV28	NA	NA	CASSTPLGDTGELFF	TGTGCCAGCAGTACCCCCCTTGGAGACACCGGGGAGCTGTTTTTT
TRBJ2-1	TRBV28	TRBD2	NA	CASSTSGGPFF	TGTGCCAGCAGTACTAGCGGGGGACCGTTCTTC
TRBJ2-2	TRBV18	NA	NA	CASSPTASGHTAIRDTGELFF	TGTGCCAGCTCACCCACCGCATCGGGACACACTGCAATTCGGGACACCGGGGAGCTGTTTTTT
TRBJ2-5	TRBV6-1	NA	NA	CASTGTVAQETQYF	TGTGCCAGCACCGGGACTGTAGCGCAAGAGACCCAGTACTTC
TRBJ2-5	TRBV7-8	TRBD2	NA	CASGLAALQETQYF	TGTGCCAGTGGACTAGCGGCCCTCCAAGAGACCCAGTACTTC
TRBJ2-3	TRBV28	TRBD2	NA	CASSLWTSGTDTQYF	TGTGCCAGCAGTTTGTGGACTAGCGGAACAGATACGCAGTATTTT
TRBJ1-2	TRBV2	NA	NA	CASIKAQGSGYGYTF	TGTGCCAGCATTAAGGCGCAGGGGAGCGGTTATGGCTACACCTTC